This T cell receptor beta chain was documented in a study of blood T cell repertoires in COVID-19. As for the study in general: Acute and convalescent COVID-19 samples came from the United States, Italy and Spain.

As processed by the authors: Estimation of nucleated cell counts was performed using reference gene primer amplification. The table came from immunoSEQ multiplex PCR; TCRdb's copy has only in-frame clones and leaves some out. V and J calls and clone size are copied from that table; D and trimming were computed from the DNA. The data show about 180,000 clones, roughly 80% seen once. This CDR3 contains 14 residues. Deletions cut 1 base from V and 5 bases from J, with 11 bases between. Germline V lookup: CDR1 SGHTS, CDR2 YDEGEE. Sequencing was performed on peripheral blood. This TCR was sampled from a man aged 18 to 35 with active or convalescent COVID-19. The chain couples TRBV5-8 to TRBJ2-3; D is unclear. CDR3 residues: CASSLRIFGDTQYF. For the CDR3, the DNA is TGTGCCAGCAGCTTGCGCATTTTCGGAGATACGCAGTATTTT.